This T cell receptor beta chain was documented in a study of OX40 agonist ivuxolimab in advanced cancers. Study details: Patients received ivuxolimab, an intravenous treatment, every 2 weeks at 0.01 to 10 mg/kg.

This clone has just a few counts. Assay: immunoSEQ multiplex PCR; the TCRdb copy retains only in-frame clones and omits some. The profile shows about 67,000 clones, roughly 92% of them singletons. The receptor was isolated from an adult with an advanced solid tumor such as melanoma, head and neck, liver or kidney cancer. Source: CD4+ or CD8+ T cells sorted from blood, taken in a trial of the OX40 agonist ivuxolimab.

CDR3: CASSRLAGAGTDTQYF. The CDR3 DNA follows: TGCGCCAGCAGCCGACTAGCGGGAGCGGGCACAGATACGCAGTATTTT. This chain connects TRBV5-1 to TRBJ2-3, with 12 bases aligning to TRBD2. Germline CDR1 reads SGHRS; CDR2 reads YFSETQ. V gave up 4 bases and J gave up 1 base; unmatched junction bases: 4. The CDR3 has 16 residues.